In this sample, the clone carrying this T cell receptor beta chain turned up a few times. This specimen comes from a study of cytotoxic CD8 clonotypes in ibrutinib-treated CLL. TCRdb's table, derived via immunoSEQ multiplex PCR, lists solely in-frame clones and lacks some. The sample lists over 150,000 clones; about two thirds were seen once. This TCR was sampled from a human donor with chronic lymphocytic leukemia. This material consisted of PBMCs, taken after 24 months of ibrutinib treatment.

CDR3 nucleotides: TGTGCCAGCAGTCGTCAGCGGAGCTCCTACAATGAGCAGTTCTTC. This gives the protein CASSRQRSSYNEQFF. J is TRBJ2-1 and V is TRBV6-6; TRBD2 is a possible D gene (5 bases). V lost 5 bases and J lost 0, with 11 bases in between. CDR1 is MNHNY and CDR2 is SVGAGI in the germline V gene (reference sequence). CDR3 length: 15 amino acids.